One sample yielded the 23 T cell receptor delta chains listed below, sequenced in a study of gamma-delta T cells after stem cell transplantation. TCRdb re-analyzed the RT-PCR reads via CATT. The data show about 3,000 delta-chain clones, 2.9% seen once. The specimen sequenced was gamma-delta T cells. The receptors were gathered from a human donor. It is not recorded whose cells these are; they may come from a transplant donor.

This clone was seen only a few times. This may come from a read error, since a much larger clone is one base off. The CDR3 DNA reads TGTGCCTGTGACACTATGTTTACTGAGGCCGCCGAGACCGATAAACTCATCTTT. It translates to CACDTMFTEAAETDKLIF. The rearrangement links TRDV2 to TRDJ1, with D unresolved. Between the trimmed V and J ends, which lost 1 base and 2 bases, there was a span of 22 bases. This CDR3 is 18 amino acids long. CDR1 and CDR2 from the germline V gene are GEAIGNYY and EKD.

The gene calls are TRDV2 and TRDJ1, with TRDD3 matching 9 bases. After removal of 4 bases from V and 4 bases from J, the junction contained 12 bases not matched to a gene. The CDR3 has 16 residues. Germline V gene lookup returns CDR1 GEAIGNYY and CDR2 EKD. CDR3 bases: TGTGCCTGTGAGTTGCTGGGGGATGCCCGTGGCGATAAACTCATCTTT. Its protein is CACELLGDARGDKLIF.

In this sample, this clone turned up a few times. Possible read error: a much larger clone is one base away. The sample holds other DNA sequences that translate to the same CDR3. The rearrangement links TRDV2 to TRDJ1, with 11 positions matching TRDD3. This CDR3 region has 19 residues. Germline V gene sequence: CDR1 GEAIGNYY, CDR2 EKD. V gave up 1 base and J gave up 3 bases; unmatched junction bases: 15. The CDR3 region has the DNA TGTGCCTGTGACACTCTCGCGATGCTGGGGGATACCGGGGCCGATAAACTCATCTTT. Protein: CACDTLAMLGDTGADKLIF.

This clone is judged medium-sized. CDR3: CACDSGGYSSWDTRQMFF. The CDR3 coding sequence is TGTGCCTGTGACAGTGGGGGATACAGCTCCTGGGACACCCGACAGATGTTTTTC. The genes are TRDV2 and TRDJ3; 10 bases are a match to TRDD3. This CDR3 has 18 amino acids. Looked up from germline, CDR1 is GEAIGNYY and CDR2 is EKD. J gave up 0 bases and V 2 bases, and 3 bases lay outside the gene matches.

This clone appeared a few times. TCRdb lists the protein of a much larger clone for this DNA, which differs at residue 9, so this is likely a read error; the protein given here is translated from the DNA itself. The chain is built from TRDV2 and TRDJ3, with TRDD3 as a possible D gene (5 bases). This CDR3 has 19 residues. The germline CDR1 and CDR2 sequences are GEAIGNYY and EKD. Between the trimmed V and J ends, which lost 0 bases and 0 bases, there was a span of 14 bases. The CDR3 protein is CACDTVGGPSSWDTRQMFF. In nucleotides, the CDR3 is TGTGCCTGTGACACCGTCGGGGGGCCCAGCTCCTGGGACACCCGACAGATGTTTTTC.

For this clone: The protein in TCRdb stems from a much larger clone and differs at residue 14 from this DNA's translation, likely a read error; here the protein is translated from the DNA. The chain recombines TRDV2 with TRDJ1; D perhaps matches TRDD3 (6 bases). The CDR3 totals 16 residues. Germline V gene lookup returns CDR1 GEAIGNYY and CDR2 EKD. The chain's CDR3 is CACDTVGGSYTDKHIF. For the CDR3, the DNA is TGTGCCTGTGACACCGTGGGGGGGTCGTACACCGATAAACACATCTTT.

This clone has a handful of counts. TCRdb shows a much larger clone's protein in place of this DNA's translation, and the two differ at residue 7, likely through a read error; the protein shown is translated from the DNA. The chain has TRDV2 and TRDJ1, with D uncertain. V dropped 0 bases and J dropped 1 base, with 11 bases sitting between them. This CDR3 spans 15 amino acids. Germline-derived CDR1 and CDR2 are GEAIGNYY and EKD. CDR3 DNA: TGTGCCTGTGACACCGTGGAGATAGGCACCGATAAACTCATCTTT. The encoded protein is CACDTVEIGTDKLIF.

This clone is categorized as large. Additional DNA sequences in this sample encode the identical CDR3. The genes are TRDV2 and TRDJ1; TRDD3 matches at 8 bases. Germline V gene sequence: CDR1 GEAIGNYY, CDR2 EKD. Germline trimming cut 5 bases from V and 4 bases from J; bases unmatched to any gene: 11. The CDR3 runs 15 residues. CDR3 sequence: CACVPLGDTDDKLIF. As DNA, the CDR3 is TGTGCCTGTGTCCCCCTCGGGGATACTGACGATAAACTCATCTTT.

By share, this clone counts as medium-sized. This same CDR3 is encoded by further DNA sequences in the sample. The V call is TRDV2, the J call TRDJ1, with D possibly being TRDD2 (5 bases). The CDR3 contains 17 residues. The germline V gene encodes CDR1 GEAIGNYY and CDR2 EKD. The ends were cut back, 0 bases at V and 7 bases at J, with 23 bases in the middle. Here the CDR3 DNA reads TGTGCCTGTGACACCGTGTTGGAGGATTCCTTAAGAGGTAAACTCATCTTT. Translation: CACDTVLEDSLRGKLIF.

In its sample, this clone is medium-sized (0.01 to 0.1%). Other DNA variants within this sample encode the same CDR3. The chain is built from TRDV2 and TRDJ3, with TRDD3 matching over 8 bases. The CDR3 totals 19 residues. Germline CDR1 is GEAIGNYY and CDR2 is EKD. V was clipped by 2 bases and J by 0 bases; unmatched bases: 8. Written as DNA, the CDR3 is TGTGCCTGTGACAATACTGGGGGTCCAAGCTCCTGGGACACCCGACAGATGTTTTTC. It specifies CACDNTGGPSSWDTRQMFF.

This clone was seen a handful of times. This likely came from a read error, as a far larger clone is one base away. Other nucleotide sequences from this sample produce the same CDR3. The V gene is TRDV2, the J gene TRDJ1, with 8 bases fitting TRDD3. Germline V gene lookup returns CDR1 GEAIGNYY and CDR2 EKD. The trim removed 7 bases at V and 0 bases at J, leaving 9 bases unmatched. The CDR3 length is 15 residues. As DNA, the CDR3 is TGTGCCTGCGAGTTACTGGGGGGTTACACCGATAAACTCATCTTT. Translation gives CACELLGGYTDKLIF.

A remark on this clone: A single base separates this from a much larger clone, so it may be a read error. This sample includes further DNA sequences coding for the same CDR3. The rearrangement links TRDV2 to TRDJ1, with 7 bases that match TRDD3. Trimming removed 4 bases from V and 0 bases from J; junction bases left unmatched: 13. In germline, CDR1 is GEAIGNYY, CDR2 EKD. This CDR3 has 17 residues. The CDR3: CACERLLGDRYTDKLIF. The CDR3 coding sequence is TGTGCCTGTGAAAGATTATTGGGGGACCGGTACACCGATAAACTCATCTTT.

In its sample, this clone ranks as large. The same CDR3 is also encoded by other DNA sequences in this sample. This chain uses TRDV2 with TRDJ1; 12 bases are shared with TRDD3. The ends lost 0 bases at V and 0 bases at J; junction bases unmatched: 10. The CDR3 spans 19 residues. Germline loops: CDR1 GEAIGNYY, CDR2 EKD. CDR3 nucleotide sequence: TGTGCCTGTGACACCGTACTGTCTGGGGGATACGAGTACACCGATAAACTCATCTTT. This codes for CACDTVLSGGYEYTDKLIF.

On this clone itself: The likely explanation is a read error, given a far larger clone one base away. Within the sample, other DNA sequences also encode this same CDR3. The V gene is TRDV2, the J gene TRDJ1; D uncertain. The CDR3 totals 17 residues. Germline V gene sequence: CDR1 GEAIGNYY, CDR2 EKD. V gave up 0 bases and J gave up 0 bases, with 16 bases separating them. In DNA form, the CDR3 reads TGTGCCTGTGACACCGTTGACGGGGCCCTGTACACCGATAAACTCATCTTT. Amino acids: CACDTVDGALYTDKLIF.

This clone occurred a few times. A read error is possible here, since a much larger clone lies one base away. This chain connects TRDV2 to TRDJ1, with TRDD3 matching 8 bases. V was pared by 3 bases and J by 0 bases, with 11 bases of the junction left unmatched. The CDR3 consists of 17 residues. Germline V gene data show CDR1 as GEAIGNYY and CDR2 as EKD. The CDR3 here is CACDLLGATPHTDKLIF. In DNA form, the CDR3 reads TGTGCCTGTGACTTACTGGGGGCTACGCCACACACCGATAAACTCATCTTT.

With respect to this clone: For this DNA, TCRdb reports the protein of a much larger clone, which diverges at residue 4, most likely from a read error; the protein presented here is translated directly from the DNA. The V gene is TRDV2, the J gene TRDJ1; 10 positions match TRDD3. The germline V gene has CDR1 GEAIGNYY and CDR2 EKD. V lost 5 bases to trimming and J lost 9 bases; unmatched junction nucleotides: 17. The CDR3 loop spans 16 amino acids. CDR3 nucleotides: TGTGCCTGTGGCACGGGAGTAATTGGGGGATACCATGAACTCATCTTT. It encodes CACGTGVIGGYHELIF.

Comments on this clone: The protein held in TCRdb is that of a much larger clone and does not match this DNA's translation at residue 13, likely because of a read error; the protein shown is translated from the DNA. The chain links TRDV2 to TRDJ1, with TRDD3 identical over 8 bases. Germline loops: CDR1 GEAIGNYY, CDR2 EKD. The CDR3 loop spans 15 amino acids. DNA for the CDR3: TGTGCCTGTGACTACTGGGGGCAGTACACCGATAAACCCATCTTT. Translated, it gives CACDYWGQYTDKPIF.

This clone was seen at least ten times. It may be a read error: a sequence one base away is much more abundant. V is TRDV2 and J is TRDJ1; TRDD3 is a possible D gene (6 bases). The CDR3 extends over 14 amino acids. Per germline, CDR1 GEAIGNYY and CDR2 EKD. Trimming took off 6 bases at V and 1 base at J, with 14 bases between the two ends. Here the CDR3 DNA reads TGTGCCTGTTCGGGGATCATAACCACCGATAAACTCATCTTT. This gives the protein CACSGIITTDKLIF.

By sample fraction, this clone is large. Additional DNA sequences in this sample encode the identical CDR3. V and J are TRDV2 and TRDJ1, with TRDD3 identical over 8 bases. V was clipped by 3 bases and J by 0 bases; unmatched bases: 14. This CDR3 is built from 18 residues. Germline V gene data show CDR1 as GEAIGNYY and CDR2 as EKD. This chain's CDR3 is CACDPLTGGRPYTDKLIF. The CDR3 bases are TGTGCCTGTGACCCCCTTACTGGGGGTCGGCCTTACACCGATAAACTCATCTTT.

This clone was counted only a few times. This likely came from a read error, as a far larger clone is one base away. The sample holds other DNA sequences that translate to the same CDR3. The chain combines TRDV2 with TRDJ1; tentatively, D is TRDD3 (5 bases). V gave up 1 base and J gave up 5 bases, with 28 bases separating them. Looked up from germline, CDR1 is GEAIGNYY and CDR2 is EKD. There are 19 residues in the CDR3. Written as DNA, the CDR3 is TGTGCCTGTGACACGGTCGCGGGGAGGGGCGGCTCGTACGGGGATAAACTCATCTTT. It is translated as CACDTVAGRGGSYGDKLIF.

This clone was picked up a small number of times. One base separates it from a far larger clone, so it is likely a read error. The sample carries other DNA sequences with the same CDR3. This rearrangement joins TRDV2 to TRDJ1, with 12 positions matching TRDD3. Germline V gene data show CDR1 as GEAIGNYY and CDR2 as EKD. V lost 4 bases and J lost 4; bases outside the gene matches: 15. The length of the CDR3 is 18 residues. For the CDR3, the DNA is TGTGCCTGTGATCCAGTCGCCGACTGGGGGATACAGTTCGATAAACTCATCTTT. Protein product: CACDPVADWGIQFDKLIF.

About this clone: This DNA's translation differs at residue 7 from TCRdb's protein, which comes from a much larger clone; a read error is likely, and the protein shown is translated from the DNA. The chain has TRDV2 and TRDJ2, with 8 bases that match TRDD3. CDR1 and CDR2 from the germline V gene are GEAIGNYY and EKD. CDR3 length equals 19 residues. V shed 3 bases and J 5 bases; nucleotides not matched to a gene: 19. DNA of the CDR3: TGTGCCTGTGACCCATCCCTGTACTGGGGGTCCGACCCAACAGCACAACTCTTCTTT. As protein: CACDPSLYWGSDPTAQLFF.

This clone was counted a few times. TCRdb attributes to this sequence the protein of a much larger clone, which differs from the DNA translation at residue 5; a read error is likely, and the protein displayed is translated from the DNA. The chain is built from TRDV2 and TRDJ1; a weak D match, TRDD3 (5 bases). Germline V gene lookup returns CDR1 GEAIGNYY and CDR2 EKD. CDR3 length equals 15 residues. The chain's CDR3 is CARDALVLESDKLIF. The CDR3 DNA sequence: TGTGCCCGTGACGCCCTAGTACTGGAATCCGATAAACTCATCTTT.